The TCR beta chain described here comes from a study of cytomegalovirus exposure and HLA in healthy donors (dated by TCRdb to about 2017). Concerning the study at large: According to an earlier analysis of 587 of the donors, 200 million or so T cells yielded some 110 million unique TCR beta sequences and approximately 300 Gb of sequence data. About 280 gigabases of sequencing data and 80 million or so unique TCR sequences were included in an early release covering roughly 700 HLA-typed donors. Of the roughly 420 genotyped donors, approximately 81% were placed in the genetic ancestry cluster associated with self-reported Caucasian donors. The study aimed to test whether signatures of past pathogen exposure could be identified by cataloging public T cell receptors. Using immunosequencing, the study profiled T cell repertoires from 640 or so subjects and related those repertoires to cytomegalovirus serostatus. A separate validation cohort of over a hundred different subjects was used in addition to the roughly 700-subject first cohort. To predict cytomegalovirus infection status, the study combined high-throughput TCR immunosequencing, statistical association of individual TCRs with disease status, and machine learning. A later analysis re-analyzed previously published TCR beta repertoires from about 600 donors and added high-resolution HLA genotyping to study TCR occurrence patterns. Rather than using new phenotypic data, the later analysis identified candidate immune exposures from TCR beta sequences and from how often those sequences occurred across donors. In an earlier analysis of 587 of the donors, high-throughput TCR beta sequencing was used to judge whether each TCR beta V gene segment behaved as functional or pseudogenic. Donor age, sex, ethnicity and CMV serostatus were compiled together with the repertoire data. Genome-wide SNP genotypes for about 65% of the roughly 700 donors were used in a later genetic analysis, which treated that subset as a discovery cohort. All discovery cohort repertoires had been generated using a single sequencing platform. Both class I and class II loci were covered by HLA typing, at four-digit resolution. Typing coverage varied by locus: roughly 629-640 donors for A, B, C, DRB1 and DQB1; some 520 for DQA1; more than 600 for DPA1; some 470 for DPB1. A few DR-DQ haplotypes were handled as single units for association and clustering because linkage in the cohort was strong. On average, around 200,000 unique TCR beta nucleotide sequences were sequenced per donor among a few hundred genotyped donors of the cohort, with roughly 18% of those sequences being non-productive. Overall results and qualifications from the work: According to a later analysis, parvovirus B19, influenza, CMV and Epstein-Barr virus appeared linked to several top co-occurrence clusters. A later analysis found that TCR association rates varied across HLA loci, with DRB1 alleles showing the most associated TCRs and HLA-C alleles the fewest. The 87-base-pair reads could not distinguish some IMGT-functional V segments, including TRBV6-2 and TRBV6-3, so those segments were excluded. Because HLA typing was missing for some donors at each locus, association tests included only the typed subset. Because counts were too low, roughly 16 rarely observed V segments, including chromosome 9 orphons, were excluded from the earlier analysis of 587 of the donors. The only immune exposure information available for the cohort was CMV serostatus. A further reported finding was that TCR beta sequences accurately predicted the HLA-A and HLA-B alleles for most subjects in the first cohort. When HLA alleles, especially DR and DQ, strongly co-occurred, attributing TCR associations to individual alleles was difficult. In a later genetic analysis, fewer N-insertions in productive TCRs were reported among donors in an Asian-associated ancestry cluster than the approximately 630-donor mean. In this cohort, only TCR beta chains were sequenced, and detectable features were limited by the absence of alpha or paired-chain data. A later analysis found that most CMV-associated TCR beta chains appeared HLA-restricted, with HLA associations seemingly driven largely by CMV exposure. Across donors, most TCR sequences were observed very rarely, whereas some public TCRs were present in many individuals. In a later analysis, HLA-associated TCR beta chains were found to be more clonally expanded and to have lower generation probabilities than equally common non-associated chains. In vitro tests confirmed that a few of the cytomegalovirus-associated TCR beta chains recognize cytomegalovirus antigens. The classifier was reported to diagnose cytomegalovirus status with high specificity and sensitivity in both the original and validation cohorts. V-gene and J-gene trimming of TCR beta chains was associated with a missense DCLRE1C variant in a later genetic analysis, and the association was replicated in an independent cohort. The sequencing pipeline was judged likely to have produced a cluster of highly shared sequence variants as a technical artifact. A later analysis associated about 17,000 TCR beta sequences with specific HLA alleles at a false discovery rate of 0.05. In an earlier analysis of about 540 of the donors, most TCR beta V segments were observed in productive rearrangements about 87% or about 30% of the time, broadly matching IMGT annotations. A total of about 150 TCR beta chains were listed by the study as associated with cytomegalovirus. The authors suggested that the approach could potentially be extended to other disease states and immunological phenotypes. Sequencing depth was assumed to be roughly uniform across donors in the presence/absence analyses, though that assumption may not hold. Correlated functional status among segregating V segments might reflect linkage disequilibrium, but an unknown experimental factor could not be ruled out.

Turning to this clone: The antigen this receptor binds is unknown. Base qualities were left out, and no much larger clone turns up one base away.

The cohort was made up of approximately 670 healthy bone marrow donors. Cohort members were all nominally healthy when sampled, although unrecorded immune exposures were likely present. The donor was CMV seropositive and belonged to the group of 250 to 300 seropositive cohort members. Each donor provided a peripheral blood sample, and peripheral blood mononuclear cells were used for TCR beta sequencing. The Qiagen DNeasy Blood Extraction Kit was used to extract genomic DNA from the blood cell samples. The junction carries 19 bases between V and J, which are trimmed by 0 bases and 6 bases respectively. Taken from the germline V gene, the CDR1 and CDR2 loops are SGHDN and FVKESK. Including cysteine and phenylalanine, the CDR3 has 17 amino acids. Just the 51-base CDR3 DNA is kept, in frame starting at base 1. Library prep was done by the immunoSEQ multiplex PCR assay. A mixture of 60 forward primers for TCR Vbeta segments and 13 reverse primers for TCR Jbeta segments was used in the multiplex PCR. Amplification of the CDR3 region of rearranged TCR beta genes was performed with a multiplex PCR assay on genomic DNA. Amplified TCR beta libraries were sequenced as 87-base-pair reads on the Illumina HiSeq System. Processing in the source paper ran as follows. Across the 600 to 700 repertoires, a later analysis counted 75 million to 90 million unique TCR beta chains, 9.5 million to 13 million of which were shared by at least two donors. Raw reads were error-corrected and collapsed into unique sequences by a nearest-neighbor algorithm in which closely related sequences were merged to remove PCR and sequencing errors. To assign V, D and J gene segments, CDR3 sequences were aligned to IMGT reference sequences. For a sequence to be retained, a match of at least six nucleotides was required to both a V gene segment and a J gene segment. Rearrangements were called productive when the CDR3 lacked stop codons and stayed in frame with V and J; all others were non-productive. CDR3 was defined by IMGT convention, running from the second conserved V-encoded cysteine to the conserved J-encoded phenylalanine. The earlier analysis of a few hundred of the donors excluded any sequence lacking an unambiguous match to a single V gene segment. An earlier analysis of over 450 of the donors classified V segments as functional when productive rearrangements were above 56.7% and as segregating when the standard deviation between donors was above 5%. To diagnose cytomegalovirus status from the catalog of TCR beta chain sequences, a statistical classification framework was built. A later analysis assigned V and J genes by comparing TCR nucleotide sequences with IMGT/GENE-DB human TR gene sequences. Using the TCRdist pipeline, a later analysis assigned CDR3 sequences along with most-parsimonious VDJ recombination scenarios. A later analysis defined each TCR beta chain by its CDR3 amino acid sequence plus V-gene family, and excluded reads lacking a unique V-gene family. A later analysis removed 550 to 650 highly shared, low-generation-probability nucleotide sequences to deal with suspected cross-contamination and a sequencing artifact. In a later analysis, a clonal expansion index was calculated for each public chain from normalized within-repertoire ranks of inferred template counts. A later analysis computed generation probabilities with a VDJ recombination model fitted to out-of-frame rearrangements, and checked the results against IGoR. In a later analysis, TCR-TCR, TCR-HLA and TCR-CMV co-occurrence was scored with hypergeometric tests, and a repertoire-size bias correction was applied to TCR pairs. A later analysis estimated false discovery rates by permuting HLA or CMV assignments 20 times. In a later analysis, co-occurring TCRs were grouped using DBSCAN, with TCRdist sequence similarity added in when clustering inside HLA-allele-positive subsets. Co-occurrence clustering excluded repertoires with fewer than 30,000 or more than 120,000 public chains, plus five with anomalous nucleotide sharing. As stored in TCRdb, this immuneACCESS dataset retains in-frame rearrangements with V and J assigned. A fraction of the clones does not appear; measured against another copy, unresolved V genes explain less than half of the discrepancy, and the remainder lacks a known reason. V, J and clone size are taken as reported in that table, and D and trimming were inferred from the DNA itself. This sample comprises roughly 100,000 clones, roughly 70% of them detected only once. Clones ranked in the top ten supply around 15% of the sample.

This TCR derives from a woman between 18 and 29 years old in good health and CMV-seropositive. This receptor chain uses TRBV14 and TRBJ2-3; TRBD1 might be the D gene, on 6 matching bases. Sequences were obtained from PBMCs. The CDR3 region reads CASSQDQTGLRRDTQYF. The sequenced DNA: TGTGCCAGCAGCCAAGATCAGACAGGCCTCAGGCGGGATACGCAGTATTTT.